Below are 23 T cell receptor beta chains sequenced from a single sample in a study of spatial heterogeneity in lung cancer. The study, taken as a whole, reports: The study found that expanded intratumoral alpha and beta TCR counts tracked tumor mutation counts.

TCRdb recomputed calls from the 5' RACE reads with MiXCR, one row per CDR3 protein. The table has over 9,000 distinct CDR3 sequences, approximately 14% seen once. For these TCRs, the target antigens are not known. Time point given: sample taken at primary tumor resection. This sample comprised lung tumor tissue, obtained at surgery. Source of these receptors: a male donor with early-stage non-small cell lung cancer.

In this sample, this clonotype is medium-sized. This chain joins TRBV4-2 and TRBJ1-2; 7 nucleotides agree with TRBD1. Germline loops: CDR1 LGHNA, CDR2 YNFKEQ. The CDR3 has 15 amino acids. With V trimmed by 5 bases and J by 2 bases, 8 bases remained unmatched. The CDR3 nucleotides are TGTGCCAGCAGCGAAGCCGGGACAGCAAACTATGGCTACACCTTC. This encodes CASSEAGTANYGYTF.

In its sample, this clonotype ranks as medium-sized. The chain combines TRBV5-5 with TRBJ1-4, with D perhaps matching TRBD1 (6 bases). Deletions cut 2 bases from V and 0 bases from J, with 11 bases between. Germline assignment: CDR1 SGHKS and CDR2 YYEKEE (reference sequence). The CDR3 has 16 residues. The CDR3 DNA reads TGTGCCAGCAGCTTCACAGGGCTTTCAACTAATGAAAAACTGTTTTTT. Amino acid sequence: CASSFTGLSTNEKLFF.

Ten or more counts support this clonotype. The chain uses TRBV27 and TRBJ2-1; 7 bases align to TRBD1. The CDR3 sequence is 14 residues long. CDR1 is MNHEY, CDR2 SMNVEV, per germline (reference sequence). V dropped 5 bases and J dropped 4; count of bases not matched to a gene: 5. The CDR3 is CASSENRGYNEQFF. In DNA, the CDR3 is TGTGCCAGCAGTGAAAACAGGGGATACAATGAGCAGTTCTTC.

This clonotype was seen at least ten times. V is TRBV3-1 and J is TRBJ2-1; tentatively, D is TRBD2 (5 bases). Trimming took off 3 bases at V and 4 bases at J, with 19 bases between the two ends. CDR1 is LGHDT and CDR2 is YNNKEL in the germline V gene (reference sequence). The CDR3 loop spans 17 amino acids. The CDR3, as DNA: TGTGCCAGCAGCCACCCTCCGATGAGGGCCGAGTACAATGAGCAGTTCTTC. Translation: CASSHPPMRAEYNEQFF.

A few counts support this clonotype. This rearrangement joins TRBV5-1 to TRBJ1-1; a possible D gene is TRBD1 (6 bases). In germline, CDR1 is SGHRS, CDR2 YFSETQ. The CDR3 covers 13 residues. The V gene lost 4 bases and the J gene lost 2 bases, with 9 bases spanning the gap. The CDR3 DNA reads TGCGCCAGCAGCCAGGGGATAAACACTGAAGCTTTCTTT. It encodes CASSQGINTEAFF.

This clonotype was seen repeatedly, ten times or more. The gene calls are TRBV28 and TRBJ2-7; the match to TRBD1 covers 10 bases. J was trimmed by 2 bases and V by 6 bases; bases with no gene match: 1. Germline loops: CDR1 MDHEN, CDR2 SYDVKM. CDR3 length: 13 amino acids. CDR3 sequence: CASSDRGPYEQYF. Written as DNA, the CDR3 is TGTGCCAGCAGCGACAGGGGGCCCTACGAGCAGTACTTC.

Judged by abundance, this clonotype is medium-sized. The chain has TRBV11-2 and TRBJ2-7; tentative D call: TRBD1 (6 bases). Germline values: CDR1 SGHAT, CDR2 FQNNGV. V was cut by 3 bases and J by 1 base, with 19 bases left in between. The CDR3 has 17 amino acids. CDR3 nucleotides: TGTGCCAGCAGCTTGGGCGAACAGGGAAAGAAGTCCTACGAGCAGTACTTC. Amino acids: CASSLGEQGKKSYEQYF.

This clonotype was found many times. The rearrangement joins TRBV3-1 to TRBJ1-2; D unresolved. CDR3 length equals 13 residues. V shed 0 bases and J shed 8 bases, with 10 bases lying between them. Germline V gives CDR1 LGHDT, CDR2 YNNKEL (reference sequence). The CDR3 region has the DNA TGTGCCAGCAGCCAAGACCACACGCGCGGCTACACCTTC. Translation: CASSQDHTRGYTF. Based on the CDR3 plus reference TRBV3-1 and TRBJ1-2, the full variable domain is DTAVSQTPKYLVTQMGNDKSIKCEQNLGHDTMYWYKQDSKKFLKIMFSYNNKELIINETVPNRFSPKSPDKAHLNLHINSLELGDSAVYFCASSQDHTRGYTFGSGTRLTVV.

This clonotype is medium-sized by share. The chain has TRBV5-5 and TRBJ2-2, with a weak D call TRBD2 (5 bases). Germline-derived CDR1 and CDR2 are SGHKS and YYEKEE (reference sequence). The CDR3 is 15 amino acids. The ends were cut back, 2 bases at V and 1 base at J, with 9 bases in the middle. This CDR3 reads CASSFQRLNTGELFF. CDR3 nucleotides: TGTGCCAGCAGCTTTCAGCGGCTGAACACCGGGGAGCTGTTTTTT.

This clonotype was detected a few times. CDR3 region: CASSLAGLALDEQYF. The CDR3 coding sequence is TGTGCCAGCAGCTTAGCGGGACTAGCTTTGGACGAGCAGTACTTC. The chain couples TRBV7-2 to TRBJ2-7, with 9 nucleotides matching TRBD2. V was pared by 0 bases and J by 5 bases, with 5 bases of the junction left unmatched. The CDR3 extends over 15 amino acids. Germline loops: CDR1 SGHTA, CDR2 FQGNSA.

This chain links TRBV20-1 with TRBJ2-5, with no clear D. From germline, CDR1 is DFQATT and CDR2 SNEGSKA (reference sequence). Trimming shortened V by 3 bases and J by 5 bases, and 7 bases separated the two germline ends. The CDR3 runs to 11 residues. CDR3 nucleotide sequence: TGCAGTGCTAGGATTTCGGAGACCCAGTACTTC. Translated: CSARISETQYF.

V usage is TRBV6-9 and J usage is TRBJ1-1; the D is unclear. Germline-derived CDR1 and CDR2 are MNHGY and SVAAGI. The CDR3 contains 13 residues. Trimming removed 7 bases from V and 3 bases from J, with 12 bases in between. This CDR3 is CASTPNRDTEAFF. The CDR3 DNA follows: TGTGCCAGCACCCCGAACAGAGACACTGAAGCTTTCTTT.

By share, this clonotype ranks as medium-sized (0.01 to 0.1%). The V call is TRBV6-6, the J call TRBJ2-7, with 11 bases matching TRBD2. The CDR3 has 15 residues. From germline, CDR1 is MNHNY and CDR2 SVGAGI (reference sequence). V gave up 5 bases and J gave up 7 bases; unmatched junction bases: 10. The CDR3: CASSPIAGGPVEQYF. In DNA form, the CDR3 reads TGTGCCAGCAGTCCCATAGCGGGGGGGCCGGTGGAGCAGTACTTC.

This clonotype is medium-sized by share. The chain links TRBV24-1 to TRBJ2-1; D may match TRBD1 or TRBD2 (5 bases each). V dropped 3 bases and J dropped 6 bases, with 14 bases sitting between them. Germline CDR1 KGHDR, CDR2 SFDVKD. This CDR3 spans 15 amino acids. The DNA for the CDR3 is TGTGCCACCAGTGATGGGTTAGTGGGGACCAATGAGCAGTTCTTC. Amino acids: CATSDGLVGTNEQFF.

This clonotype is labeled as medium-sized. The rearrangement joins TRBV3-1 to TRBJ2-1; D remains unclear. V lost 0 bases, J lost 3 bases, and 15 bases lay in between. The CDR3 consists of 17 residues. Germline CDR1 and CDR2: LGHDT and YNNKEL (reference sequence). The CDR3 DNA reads TGTGCCAGCAGCCAAGATGAACGAAGGAACATCTACAATGAGCAGTTCTTC. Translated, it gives CASSQDERRNIYNEQFF.

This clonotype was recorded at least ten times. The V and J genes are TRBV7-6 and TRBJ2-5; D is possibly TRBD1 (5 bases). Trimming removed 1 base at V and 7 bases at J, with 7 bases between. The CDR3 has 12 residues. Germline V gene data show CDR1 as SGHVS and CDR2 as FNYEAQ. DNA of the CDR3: TGTGCCAGCAGCTTAGGTACAGGGACCCAGTACTTC. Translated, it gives CASSLGTGTQYF.

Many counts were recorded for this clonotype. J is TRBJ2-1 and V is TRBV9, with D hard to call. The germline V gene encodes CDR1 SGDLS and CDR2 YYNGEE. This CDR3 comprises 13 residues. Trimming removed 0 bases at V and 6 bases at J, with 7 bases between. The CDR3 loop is CASSVVAANEQFF. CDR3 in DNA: TGTGCCAGCAGCGTAGTTGCGGCCAATGAGCAGTTCTTC.

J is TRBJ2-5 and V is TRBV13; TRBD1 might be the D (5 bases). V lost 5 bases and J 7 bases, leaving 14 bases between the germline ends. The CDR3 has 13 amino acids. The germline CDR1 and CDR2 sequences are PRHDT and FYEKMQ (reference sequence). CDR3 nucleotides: TGTGCCAGCAGCCGAAGTGGACACCCGACCCAGTACTTC. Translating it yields CASSRSGHPTQYF.

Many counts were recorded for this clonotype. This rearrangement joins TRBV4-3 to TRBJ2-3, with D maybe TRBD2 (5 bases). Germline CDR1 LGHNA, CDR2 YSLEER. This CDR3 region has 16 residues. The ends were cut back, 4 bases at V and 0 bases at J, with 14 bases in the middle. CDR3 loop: CASSRSPRTSTDTQYF. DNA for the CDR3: TGCGCCAGCAGCCGATCTCCCCGGACTAGCACAGATACGCAGTATTTT.

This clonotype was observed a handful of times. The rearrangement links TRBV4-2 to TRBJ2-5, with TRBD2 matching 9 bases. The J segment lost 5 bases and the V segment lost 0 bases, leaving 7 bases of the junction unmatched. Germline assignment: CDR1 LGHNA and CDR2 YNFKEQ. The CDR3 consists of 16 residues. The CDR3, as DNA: TGTGCCAGCAGCCAAGATTGGCGGGGGGGTGTGGAGACCCAGTACTTC. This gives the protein CASSQDWRGGVETQYF.

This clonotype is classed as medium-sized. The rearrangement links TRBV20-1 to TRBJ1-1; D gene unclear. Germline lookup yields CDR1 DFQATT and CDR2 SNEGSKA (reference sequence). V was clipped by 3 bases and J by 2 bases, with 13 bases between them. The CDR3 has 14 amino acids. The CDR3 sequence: CSASPSHRNTEAFF. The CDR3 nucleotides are TGCAGTGCTAGTCCCTCTCACAGAAACACTGAAGCTTTCTTT.

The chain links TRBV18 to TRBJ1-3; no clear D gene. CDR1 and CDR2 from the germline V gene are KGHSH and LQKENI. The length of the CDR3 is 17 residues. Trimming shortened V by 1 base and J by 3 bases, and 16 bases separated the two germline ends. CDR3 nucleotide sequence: TGTGCCAGCTCACCACTCCCAAGTGTCGGGGTTGGAAACACCATATATTTT. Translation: CASSPLPSVGVGNTIYF.

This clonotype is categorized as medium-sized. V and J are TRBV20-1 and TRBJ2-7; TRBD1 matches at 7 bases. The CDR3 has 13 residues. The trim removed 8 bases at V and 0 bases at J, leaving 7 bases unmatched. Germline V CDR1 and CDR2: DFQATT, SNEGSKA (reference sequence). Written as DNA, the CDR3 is TGCAGTTTGGTTGGGACAGCCTCCTACGAGCAGTACTTC. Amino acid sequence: CSLVGTASYEQYF.